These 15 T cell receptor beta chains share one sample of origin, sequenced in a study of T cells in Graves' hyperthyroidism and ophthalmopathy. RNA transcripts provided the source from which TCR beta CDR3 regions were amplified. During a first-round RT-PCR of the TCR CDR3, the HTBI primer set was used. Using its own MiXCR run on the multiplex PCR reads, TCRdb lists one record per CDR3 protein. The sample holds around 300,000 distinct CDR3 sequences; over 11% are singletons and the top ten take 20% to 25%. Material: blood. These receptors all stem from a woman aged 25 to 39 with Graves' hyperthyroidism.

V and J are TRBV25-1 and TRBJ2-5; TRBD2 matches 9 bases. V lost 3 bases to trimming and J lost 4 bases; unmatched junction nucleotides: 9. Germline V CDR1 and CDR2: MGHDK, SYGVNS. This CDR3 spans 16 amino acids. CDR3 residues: CASSEFIAGVGETQYF. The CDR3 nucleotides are TGTGCCAGCAGTGAGTTCATAGCGGGAGTGGGAGAGACCCAGTACTTC.

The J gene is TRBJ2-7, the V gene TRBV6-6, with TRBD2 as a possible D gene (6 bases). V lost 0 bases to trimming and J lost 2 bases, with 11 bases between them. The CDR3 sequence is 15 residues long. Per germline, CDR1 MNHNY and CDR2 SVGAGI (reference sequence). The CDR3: CASSYSAGLTYEQYF. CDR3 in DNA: TGTGCCAGCAGTTACTCGGCGGGGCTCACCTACGAGCAGTACTTC.

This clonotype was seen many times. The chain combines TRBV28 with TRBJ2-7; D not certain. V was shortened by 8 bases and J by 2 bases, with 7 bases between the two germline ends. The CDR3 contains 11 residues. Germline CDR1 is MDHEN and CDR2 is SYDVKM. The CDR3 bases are TGTGCCAGCGTCGGCACCTACGAGCAGTACTTC. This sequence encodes CASVGTYEQYF.

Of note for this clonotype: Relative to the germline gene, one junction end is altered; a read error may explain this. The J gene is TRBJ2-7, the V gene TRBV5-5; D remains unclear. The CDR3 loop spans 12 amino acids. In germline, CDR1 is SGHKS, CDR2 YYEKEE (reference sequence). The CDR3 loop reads CASSLDEYEQCF. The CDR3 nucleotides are TGTGCCAGCAGCTTGGATGAATACGAGCAGTGCTTC. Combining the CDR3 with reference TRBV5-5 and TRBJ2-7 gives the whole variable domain DAGVTQSPTHLIKTRGQQVTLRCSPISGHKSVSWYQQVLGQGPQFIFQYYEKEERGRGNFPDRFSARQFPNYSSELNVNALLLGDSALYLCASSLDEYEQCFGPGTRLTVT.

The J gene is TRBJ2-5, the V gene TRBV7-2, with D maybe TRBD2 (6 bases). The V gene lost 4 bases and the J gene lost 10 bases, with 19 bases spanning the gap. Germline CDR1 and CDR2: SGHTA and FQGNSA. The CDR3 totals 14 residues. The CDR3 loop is CASSSAGSVTLQYF. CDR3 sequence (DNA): TGTGCCAGCAGCTCGGCGGGGTCGGTGACCCTCCAGTACTTC.

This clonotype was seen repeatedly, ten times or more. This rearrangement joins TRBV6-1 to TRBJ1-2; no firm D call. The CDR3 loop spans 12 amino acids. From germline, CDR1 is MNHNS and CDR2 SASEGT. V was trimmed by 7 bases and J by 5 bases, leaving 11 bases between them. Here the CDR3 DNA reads TGTGCCAGCATGAGGGCCTCTTATGGCTACACCTTC. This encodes CASMRASYGYTF.

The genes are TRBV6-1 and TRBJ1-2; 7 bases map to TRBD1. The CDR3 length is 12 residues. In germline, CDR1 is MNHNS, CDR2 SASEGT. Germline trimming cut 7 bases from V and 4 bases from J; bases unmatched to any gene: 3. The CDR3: CASTDRVYGYTF. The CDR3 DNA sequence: TGTGCCAGCACCGACAGGGTCTATGGCTACACCTTC.

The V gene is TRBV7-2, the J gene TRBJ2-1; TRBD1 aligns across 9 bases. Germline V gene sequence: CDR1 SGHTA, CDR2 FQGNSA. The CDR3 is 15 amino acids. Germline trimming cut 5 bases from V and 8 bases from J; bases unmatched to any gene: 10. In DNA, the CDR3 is TGTGCCAGCAGCCTCCGCGGACAGGGGCGGGATGAGCAGTTCTTC. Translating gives CASSLRGQGRDEQFF.

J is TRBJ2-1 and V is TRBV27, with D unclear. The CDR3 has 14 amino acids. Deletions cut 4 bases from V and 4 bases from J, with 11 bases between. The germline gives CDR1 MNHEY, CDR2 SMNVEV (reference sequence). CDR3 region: CASSSTLGYNEQFF. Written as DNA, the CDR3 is TGTGCCAGCAGTTCGACGTTGGGATACAATGAGCAGTTCTTC.

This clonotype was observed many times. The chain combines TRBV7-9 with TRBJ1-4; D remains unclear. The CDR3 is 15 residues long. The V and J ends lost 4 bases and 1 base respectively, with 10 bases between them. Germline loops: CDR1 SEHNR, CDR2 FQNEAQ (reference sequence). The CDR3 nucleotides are TGTGCCAGCAGCTCAACAGTGCAAACTAATGAAAAACTGTTTTTT. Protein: CASSSTVQTNEKLFF.

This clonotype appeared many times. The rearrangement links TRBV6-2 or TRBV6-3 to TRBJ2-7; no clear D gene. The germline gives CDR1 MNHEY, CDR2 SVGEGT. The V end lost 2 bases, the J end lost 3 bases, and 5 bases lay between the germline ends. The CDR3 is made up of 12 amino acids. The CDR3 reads CASSYDNYEQYF. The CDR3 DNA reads TGTGCCAGCAGTTACGATAACTACGAGCAGTACTTC.

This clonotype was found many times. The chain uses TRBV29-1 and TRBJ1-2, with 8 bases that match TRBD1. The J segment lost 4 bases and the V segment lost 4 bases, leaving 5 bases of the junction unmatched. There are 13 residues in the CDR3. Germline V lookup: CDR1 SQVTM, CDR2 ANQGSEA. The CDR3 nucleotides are TGCAGCGTTGCAGGGGGCGCGATCTATGGCTACACCTTC. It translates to CSVAGGAIYGYTF.

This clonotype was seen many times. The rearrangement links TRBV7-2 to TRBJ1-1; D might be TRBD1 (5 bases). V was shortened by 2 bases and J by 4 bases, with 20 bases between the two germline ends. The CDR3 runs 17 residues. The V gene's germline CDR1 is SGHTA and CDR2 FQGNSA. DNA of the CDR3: TGTGCCAGCAGCTTAAGCCCCCGGGGGAGTCCGGTCACTGAAGCTTTCTTT. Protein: CASSLSPRGSPVTEAFF. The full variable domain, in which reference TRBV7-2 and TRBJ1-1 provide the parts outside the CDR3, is GAGVSQSPSNKVTEKGKDVELRCDPISGHTALYWYRQSLGQGLEFLIYFQGNSAPDKSGLPSDRFSAERTGGSVSTLTIQRTQQEDSAVYLCASSLSPRGSPVTEAFFGQGTRLTVV.

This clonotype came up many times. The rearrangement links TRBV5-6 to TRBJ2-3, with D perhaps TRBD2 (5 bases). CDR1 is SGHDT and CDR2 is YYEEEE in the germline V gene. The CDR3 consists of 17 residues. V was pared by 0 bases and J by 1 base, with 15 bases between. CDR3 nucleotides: TGTGCCAGCAGCTTGGAGGGAGAGCGCGCGGGCACAGATACGCAGTATTTT. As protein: CASSLEGERAGTDTQYF.

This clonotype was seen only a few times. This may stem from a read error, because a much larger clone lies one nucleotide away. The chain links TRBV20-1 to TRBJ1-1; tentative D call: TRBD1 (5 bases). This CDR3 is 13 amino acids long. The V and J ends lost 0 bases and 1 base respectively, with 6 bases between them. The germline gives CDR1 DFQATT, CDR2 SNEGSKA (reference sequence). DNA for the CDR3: TGCAGTGCTAGAGAGCAGGGGAACACTGAAGCTTTCTTT. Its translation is CSAREQGNTEAFF.